The rows below give T cell receptor beta chains drawn from one sample of a study of circulating and synovial CD4+ cells in juvenile arthritis. Sequencing was performed with immunoSEQ multiplex PCR; in TCRdb, only in-frame clones are kept and a portion is missing. The data show 14,000 or so clones, 75% to 90% seen once. The specimen sequenced was CD4+ T cells from synovial fluid. These receptors came from a human patient with juvenile idiopathic arthritis. Some clones in this sample may be carry-over from other donors' samples. CDR3s leave out the opening cysteine and the closing phenylalanine or tryptophan.

j_gene,v_gene,CDR3aa
TRBJ2-7,TRBV7-8,ASSLGGTRGYEQY
TRBJ1-2,TRBV5-6,ASSWETGSGYA
TRBJ1-2,TRBV6-5,ASSYGGSFWGYT
TRBJ2-7,TRBV27,ASSRYGTGMGGYEQY
TRBJ1-1,TRBV7-9,ASSLVGVEAF
TRBJ1-1,TRBV2,ASSVQKTRGLGAF
TRBJ1-2,TRBV5-6,ASSTRDTLRVGYGYT
TRBJ2-2,TRBV4-1,ASMTTLDRRSNTGELF
TRBJ2-7,TRBV13,ASSFGQGGTYEQY
TRBJ1-4,TRBV7-2,ASSRTRGFNEKLF
TRBJ2-1,TRBV19,ASSMRGRMTRSSYNEQF
TRBJ1-2,TRBV27,AGSLGQGMGGYT
TRBJ2-6,TRBV21-1,ASSMKDRGGSGANVLT
TRBJ2-4,TRBV10-3,AISEFFMDRGLGNIQY
TRBJ2-1,TRBV30,AWALAGNPRGF
TRBJ1-4,TRBV4-1,ASSQGGGTGSEKLF
TRBJ1-1,TRBV5-6,ASSLPRMTGGDTEAF
NA,TRBV9,ASSVAPGYEQY
TRBJ2-7,TRBV6-6,ASSYSRTGTYEQY
TRBJ2-7,TRBV14,ASSQRGQEPYEQY
TRBJ1-1,TRBV7-8,ASRGGSAWGIGEAF
TRBJ2-3,TRBV7-9,ASSLEAGDTQY
TRBJ1-5,TRBV5-1,ASSLGASSQPQH
TRBJ1-2,TRBV2,ARTWLGGNYGYT
TRBJ2-2,TRBV5-6,ASSLGRGYEELF
TRBJ2-5,TRBV18,ASSPLGAKTQY
TRBJ2-1,TRBV20-1,SARPVNEQF
TRBJ1-1,TRBV6-1,ASRLGQGGTEAF
TRBJ2-2,TRBV6-5,ASSFGQGIGTGELF
TRBJ2-2,TRBV7-6,ASSNRQGREAGELF
TRBJ2-7,TRBV5-1,ASSHGGAEQY
TRBJ2-5,TRBV5-1,ASSPRESTQETQY
TRBJ2-7,TRBV4-3,ASSQESQGAYEQY
TRBJ1-4,TRBV6-6,ATRGGATNEKLF
TRBJ1-1,TRBV7-9,ASSPGTGGMNTEAF
TRBJ1-5,TRBV4-2,ASSQEPVGNQPQH
TRBJ1-2,TRBV4-2,ASSQDGNRDPRYGYT
TRBJ1-4,TRBV30,AWQSGTGRFKLF
TRBJ2-3,TRBV19,ASSIGAGRDTQY
TRBJ1-1,TRBV29-1,SVVIQMNTEAF
TRBJ1-1,TRBV5-1,ASVRYYMNTEAF
TRBJ1-6,TRBV4-1,ASSPRDSSSYNSPLH
TRBJ1-5,TRBV6-5,ASSRQGAHQPQH
TRBJ2-5,TRBV6-1,ASSGGVWTSGETQY
TRBJ2-7,TRBV28,ASSPELHEQY